The 31 T cell receptor beta chains presented below share a single source sample, sequenced in a study of early T cells in non-severe SARS-CoV-2 infection. TCRdb analysed the 5' RACE reads with MiXCR anew, one entry per CDR3 protein. The data show roughly 26,000 distinct CDR3 sequences, 5.1% seen once. Sequencing input: whole blood. The receptors shown here come from an adult who was a healthcare worker with PCR-confirmed SARS-CoV-2 infection or an uninfected control (not recorded which).

This clonotype was found many times. The CDR3 coding sequence is TGTGCCAGCAGCCAAGGACAGGGGTATAATTCACCCCTCCACTTT. Its protein product is CASSQGQGYNSPLHF. V is TRBV4-2 and J is TRBJ1-6, with TRBD1 matching 8 bases. The germline gives CDR1 LGHNA, CDR2 YNFKEQ. V shed 1 base and J 4 bases; nucleotides not matched to a gene: 0. The length of the CDR3 is 15 residues.

This clonotype was counted ten times or more. The chain links TRBV5-1 to TRBJ2-7; 12 nucleotides line up with TRBD2. The V gene's germline CDR1 is SGHRS and CDR2 YFSETQ. V gave up 1 base and J gave up 4 bases; unmatched junction bases: 3. This CDR3 is built from 15 residues. The CDR3 DNA follows: TGCGCCAGCAGCTTGCTAGCGGGGGGGGAGTACGAGCAGTACTTC. The encoded protein is CASSLLAGGEYEQYF.

There are many counts of this clonotype. This chain connects TRBV7-3 to TRBJ2-3; tentatively, D is TRBD2 (7 bases). CDR3 length: 16 amino acids. Germline CDR1 reads SGHTA; CDR2 reads FQGTGA. Trimming shortened V by 2 bases and J by 3 bases, and 15 bases separated the two germline ends. The CDR3 DNA reads TGTGCCAGCAGCTTAGCAAGGGGGGGTGGAACAGATACGCAGTATTTT. Residues: CASSLARGGGTDTQYF.

This clonotype appeared many times. This CDR3 reads CASSQAGHVEAFF. Written as DNA, the CDR3 is TGTGCCAGCAGCCAAGCGGGACATGTTGAAGCTTTCTTT. The chain combines TRBV4-2 with TRBJ1-1; tentatively, D is TRBD1 (6 bases). V was pared by 1 base and J by 7 bases, with 10 bases between. This CDR3 region has 13 residues. Germline V gene lookup returns CDR1 LGHNA and CDR2 YNFKEQ.

The table lists this clonotype with many counts. The chain links TRBV13 to TRBJ2-1, with 9 bases fitting TRBD2. V dropped 5 bases and J dropped 9; count of bases not matched to a gene: 8. Germline CDR1 reads PRHDT; CDR2 reads FYEKMQ (reference sequence). This CDR3 is 14 amino acids long. CDR3 protein: CASSPSGGGVEQFF. CDR3 nucleotides: TGTGCCAGCAGCCCGTCAGGCGGGGGGGTTGAGCAGTTCTTC.

This clonotype was recorded a few times. V usage is TRBV7-9 and J usage is TRBJ2-1; D uncertain. The CDR3 is 14 residues long. Trimming removed 4 bases from V and 5 bases from J, with 12 bases in between. Germline loops: CDR1 SEHNR, CDR2 FQNEAQ (reference sequence). The CDR3 DNA is TGTGCCAGCAGCTCAGGAGCCATAAACAATGAGCAGTTCTTC. Residues: CASSSGAINNEQFF.

The chain combines TRBV7-3 with TRBJ2-1; 11 bases map to TRBD2. V dropped 5 bases and J dropped 7; count of bases not matched to a gene: 7. The CDR3 loop spans 15 amino acids. CDR1 is SGHTA and CDR2 is FQGTGA in the germline V gene. The CDR3 loop is CASSHSGGVLNEQFF. The DNA of the CDR3 is TGTGCCAGCAGCCATAGCGGGGGGGTGTTGAATGAGCAGTTCTTC.

Ten or more counts support this clonotype. The chain carries TRBV6-2 or TRBV6-3 and TRBJ2-1, with 10 nucleotides matching TRBD2. The CDR3 has 17 amino acids. The germline V gene has CDR1 MNHEY and CDR2 SVGEGT. J was trimmed by 5 bases and V by 5 bases; bases with no gene match: 12. The CDR3 nucleotides read TGTGCCAGCAGTAGGGGGGCCCTAGCGGGGGCTAACAATGAGCAGTTCTTC. Protein sequence: CASSRGALAGANNEQFF.

In its sample, this clonotype was seen many times. This chain connects TRBV2 to TRBJ2-3; 8 positions agree with TRBD1. Germline V CDR1 and CDR2: SNHLY, FYNNEI. This CDR3 is 15 amino acids long. The junction had 5 bases not matched to a gene; V was cut back by 4 bases and J by 2 bases. The CDR3 region is CASSAGQGYTDTQYF. Written as DNA, the CDR3 is TGTGCCAGCAGTGCTGGACAGGGATACACAGATACGCAGTATTTT.

This clonotype came up many times. The J gene is TRBJ1-2, the V gene TRBV18; D is ambiguous. Germline lookup yields CDR1 KGHSH and CDR2 LQKENI. The CDR3 is 13 amino acids. The V and J ends lost 3 bases and 8 bases respectively, with 13 bases between them. The CDR3 coding sequence is TGTGCCAGCTCACCGGATTTTCTGAGGGGCTACACCTTC. Residues: CASSPDFLRGYTF.

This clonotype was counted many times. The V gene is TRBV4-2, the J gene TRBJ1-1, with D unresolved. Germline V gene sequence: CDR1 LGHNA, CDR2 YNFKEQ. The CDR3 has 12 residues. The V and J ends lost 1 base and 8 bases respectively, with 8 bases between them. CDR3 bases: TGTGCCAGCAGCCAAGGACCCTCCGAAGCTTTCTTT. Protein: CASSQGPSEAFF.

This clonotype ranks as medium-sized (0.01 to 0.1%). The V call is TRBV7-6, the J call TRBJ2-7, with TRBD1 identical over 9 bases. The trim removed 4 bases at V and 7 bases at J, leaving 5 bases unmatched. The CDR3 is made up of 13 amino acids. Germline V gene lookup returns CDR1 SGHVS and CDR2 FNYEAQ. Here the CDR3 reads CASSSRTGEEQYF. The CDR3 DNA reads as TGTGCCAGCAGCTCCAGGACAGGGGAAGAGCAGTACTTC.

This clonotype was counted at least ten times. For the CDR3, the DNA is TGTGCCACCACTAGCGGGGCCACCTACGAGCAGTACTTC. Protein product: CATTSGATYEQYF. The chain employs TRBV2 and TRBJ2-7; 10 nucleotides agree with TRBD2. Trimming cost V 10 bases and J 2 bases; bases outside gene matches: 5. The germline gives CDR1 SNHLY, CDR2 FYNNEI. CDR3 length: 13 residues. The full variable domain, with the rest looked up from reference TRBV2 and TRBJ2-7, is EPEVTQTPSHQVTQMGQEVILRCVPISNHLYFYWYRQILGQKVEFLVSFYNNEISEKSEIFDDQFSVERPDGSNFTLKIRSTKLEDSAMYFCATTSGATYEQYFGPGTRLTVT.

The CDR3 region is CASSPTKGRFTGNTEAFF. The CDR3 DNA is TGTGCCAGCAGTCCCACGAAGGGAAGATTTACCGGGAACACTGAAGCTTTCTTT. The chain carries TRBV27 and TRBJ1-1; D unresolved. CDR1 and CDR2 (germline): MNHEY, SMNVEV (reference sequence). V was cut by 5 bases and J by 1 base, with 23 bases left in between. The CDR3 contains 18 residues.

The chain uses TRBV12-3 or TRBV12-4 and TRBJ2-3; D gene uncertain. Between the trimmed V and J ends, which lost 7 bases and 4 bases, there was a span of 9 bases. This CDR3 comprises 12 residues. The CDR3 protein is CASTPHPDTQYF. The CDR3 nucleotides are TGTGCCAGCACTCCTCACCCAGATACGCAGTATTTT.

This clonotype is classed as medium-sized. The chain has TRBV21-1 and TRBJ1-1; the DNA was not used to check the table's D call, TRBD1. TRBV21-1 is annotated as a pseudogene. CDR3 length: 15 amino acids. The CDR3, as DNA: TGTGCCAGCAGCAAAGAGGGGCCGACCCACACTGAAGCTTTCTTT. Amino acid sequence: CASSKEGPTHTEAFF.

This clonotype was counted at least ten times. The chain joins TRBV7-9 to TRBJ1-6; D remains ambiguous. The CDR3 length is 12 residues. V lost 5 bases and J 8 bases, leaving 7 bases between the germline ends. Germline V CDR1 and CDR2: SEHNR, FQNEAQ (reference sequence). The CDR3 loop is CASSSGDSPLHF. CDR3 DNA sequence: TGTGCCAGCAGCAGTGGGGATTCACCCCTCCACTTT.

This clonotype was picked up many times. The chain employs TRBV5-1 and TRBJ1-4; D possibly corresponds to TRBD1 (6 bases). V was clipped by 6 bases and J by 6 bases, with 15 bases between them. Germline CDR1 is SGHRS and CDR2 is YFSETQ. CDR3 length: 14 residues. This CDR3 is CASTPGGGDEKLFF. CDR3 in DNA: TGCGCCAGCACCCCCGGAGGGGGTGATGAAAAACTGTTTTTT. Using reference TRBV5-1 and TRBJ1-4 for the parts outside the CDR3, the full variable domain is KAGVTQTPRYLIKTRGQQVTLSCSPISGHRSVSWYQQTPGQGLQFLFEYFSETQRNKGNFPGRFSGRQFSNSRSEMNVSTLELGDSALYLCASTPGGGDEKLFFGSGTQLSVL.

This clonotype showed up many times. V gene TRBV20-1 combines with J gene TRBJ1-5; 7 bases agree with TRBD1. The CDR3 totals 14 residues. The germline V gene encodes CDR1 DFQATT and CDR2 SNEGSKA (reference sequence). V was pared by 6 bases and J by 2 bases, with 7 bases of the junction left unmatched. The CDR3 sequence: CSAKDRVGNQPQHF. Written as DNA, the CDR3 is TGCAGTGCCAAAGACAGGGTAGGCAATCAGCCCCAGCATTTT.

The chain links TRBV5-1 to TRBJ2-4; D is unclear. Per germline, CDR1 SGHRS and CDR2 YFSETQ. The CDR3 has 14 residues. V dropped 0 bases and J dropped 3 bases, with 7 bases sitting between them. CDR3 bases: TGCGCCAGCAGCTTGGAACCTGGCAAAAACATTCAGTACTTC. Translated: CASSLEPGKNIQYF. Full variable domain (outside the CDR3, taken from reference TRBV5-1 and TRBJ2-4): KAGVTQTPRYLIKTRGQQVTLSCSPISGHRSVSWYQQTPGQGLQFLFEYFSETQRNKGNFPGRFSGRQFSNSRSEMNVSTLELGDSALYLCASSLEPGKNIQYFGAGTRLSVL.

This clonotype was detected a few times. The V call is TRBV12-3 or TRBV12-4, the J call TRBJ2-1; a possible D gene is TRBD1 (5 bases). The CDR3 length is 13 residues. The V end lost 4 bases, the J end lost 4 bases, and 8 bases lay between the germline ends. This chain's CDR3 is CASSYTGYNEQFF. The DNA of the CDR3 is TGTGCCAGCAGTTACACAGGTTACAATGAGCAGTTCTTC.

This sequence joins TRBV27 and TRBJ1-1; the match to TRBD1 covers 9 bases. The length of the CDR3 is 15 residues. Trimming removed 5 bases from V and 1 base from J; junction bases left unmatched: 5. Germline V gives CDR1 MNHEY, CDR2 SMNVEV (reference sequence). The CDR3 DNA sequence: TGTGCCAGCAGTAAGACAGGGGGGACGAACACTGAAGCTTTCTTT. Protein: CASSKTGGTNTEAFF.

This clonotype was counted ten times or more. V and J are TRBV24-1 and TRBJ2-3; D possibly uses TRBD1 or TRBD2 (5 bases each). Germline V gene data show CDR1 as KGHDR and CDR2 as SFDVKD. V was cut by 6 bases and J by 4 bases, with 10 bases left in between. The CDR3 totals 13 residues. The CDR3 sequence: CATSPRESDTQYF. For the CDR3, the DNA is TGTGCCACCAGTCCCAGGGAGTCAGATACGCAGTATTTT.

This clonotype was counted ten times or more. J is TRBJ1-1 and V is TRBV3-1; D is uncertain. V was trimmed by 4 bases and J by 7 bases, leaving 16 bases between them. Germline lookup yields CDR1 LGHDT and CDR2 YNNKEL (reference sequence). The CDR3 totals 14 residues. CDR3 sequence reads: CASSPMWSKNEAFF. CDR3 bases: TGTGCCAGCAGCCCAATGTGGAGTAAGAATGAAGCTTTCTTT.

The V gene is TRBV18, the J gene TRBJ2-5; D unresolved. The germline V gene encodes CDR1 KGHSH and CDR2 LQKENI. CDR3 length: 14 amino acids. Trimming removed 0 bases at V and 4 bases at J, with 9 bases between. The CDR3 reads CASSPPSGTETQYF. The CDR3 DNA is TGTGCCAGCTCACCACCGTCAGGCACAGAGACCCAGTACTTC.

This clonotype showed up many times. This chain connects TRBV10-3 to TRBJ1-1; 9 nucleotides match TRBD1. Germline values: CDR1 ENHRY, CDR2 SYGVKD. After removal of 10 bases from V and 2 bases from J, the junction contained 5 bases not matched to a gene. The CDR3 length is 13 residues. The CDR3: CATEGQGNTEAFF. As DNA, the CDR3 is TGTGCCACTGAGGGACAGGGTAACACTGAAGCTTTCTTT.

This clonotype was seen ten or more times. The rearrangement joins TRBV20-1 to TRBJ2-7; 12 bases align to TRBD1. Trimming cost V 5 bases and J 5 bases; bases outside gene matches: 13. CDR1 and CDR2 from the germline V gene are DFQATT and SNEGSKA (reference sequence). The CDR3 runs 16 residues. The CDR3 coding sequence is TGCAGTGCTGCCCAACCGGGACAGGGGGCAAACGACGAGCAGTACTTC. This translates into CSAAQPGQGANDEQYF.

V usage is TRBV2 and J usage is TRBJ1-2, with D perhaps matching TRBD1 (5 bases). Trimming removed 4 bases at V and 0 bases at J, with 9 bases between. This CDR3 has 14 residues. Per the germline V gene, CDR1 is SNHLY and CDR2 is FYNNEI. The CDR3 here is CASSATASNYGYTF. The CDR3 DNA reads as TGTGCCAGCAGTGCGACAGCCTCTAACTATGGCTACACCTTC.

This clonotype was recorded many times. The chain couples TRBV6-4 to TRBJ2-1; TRBD1 is a possible D gene (5 bases). Germline assignment: CDR1 MRHNA and CDR2 SNTAGT. The CDR3 covers 15 residues. Trimming cost V 2 bases and J 6 bases, with 14 bases left between them. The CDR3 bases are TGTGCCAGCAGTGACGGCAGGGCCCCTGGCAATGAGCAGTTCTTC. It yields the protein CASSDGRAPGNEQFF.

This clonotype has a handful of counts. The J gene is TRBJ2-5, the V gene TRBV7-2; a weak D match, TRBD2 (7 bases). CDR1 is SGHTA and CDR2 is FQGNSA in the germline V gene. V was clipped by 1 base and J by 2 bases, with 14 bases between them. The CDR3 runs 16 residues. The DNA for the CDR3 is TGTGCCAGCAGCTTAGGGCCGGGGGGCGGACAAGAGACCCAGTACTTC. This translates into CASSLGPGGGQETQYF. Together with reference TRBV7-2 and TRBJ2-5, the CDR3 gives the full variable domain: GAGVSQSPSNKVTEKGKDVELRCDPISGHTALYWYRQSLGQGLEFLIYFQGNSAPDKSGLPSDRFSAERTGGSVSTLTIQRTQQEDSAVYLCASSLGPGGGQETQYFGPGTRLLVL.

This clonotype has ten or more counts. This chain connects TRBV4-1 to TRBJ2-4; no firm D call. The CDR3 is made up of 17 amino acids. CDR1 MGHRA and CDR2 YSYEKL come from the germline V gene. V lost 0 bases to trimming and J lost 0 bases, with 12 bases between them. The CDR3, as DNA: TGCGCCAGCAGCCAAGAACTACGCCTTCTAGCCAAAAACATTCAGTACTTC. Translated: CASSQELRLLAKNIQYF.